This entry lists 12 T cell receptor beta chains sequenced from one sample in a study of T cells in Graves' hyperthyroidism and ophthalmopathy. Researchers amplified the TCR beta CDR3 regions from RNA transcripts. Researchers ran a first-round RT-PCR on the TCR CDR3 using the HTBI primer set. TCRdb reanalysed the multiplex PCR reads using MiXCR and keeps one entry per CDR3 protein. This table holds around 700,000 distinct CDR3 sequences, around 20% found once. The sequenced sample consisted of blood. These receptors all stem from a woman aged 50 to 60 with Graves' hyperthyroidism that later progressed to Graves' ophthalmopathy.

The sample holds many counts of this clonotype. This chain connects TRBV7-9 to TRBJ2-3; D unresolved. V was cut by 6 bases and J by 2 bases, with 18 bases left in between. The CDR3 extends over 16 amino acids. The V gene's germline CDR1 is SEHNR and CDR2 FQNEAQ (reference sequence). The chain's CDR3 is CASSPKGQSVTDTQYF. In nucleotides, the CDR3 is TGTGCCAGCAGTCCAAAGGGCCAGTCGGTCACAGATACGCAGTATTTT.

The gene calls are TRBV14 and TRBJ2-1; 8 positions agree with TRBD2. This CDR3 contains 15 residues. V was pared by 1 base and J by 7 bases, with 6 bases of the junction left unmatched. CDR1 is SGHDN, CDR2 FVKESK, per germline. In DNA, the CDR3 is TGTGCCAGCAGCCAAGCTGGCGGGGGGTGGAATGAGCAGTTCTTC. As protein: CASSQAGGGWNEQFF.

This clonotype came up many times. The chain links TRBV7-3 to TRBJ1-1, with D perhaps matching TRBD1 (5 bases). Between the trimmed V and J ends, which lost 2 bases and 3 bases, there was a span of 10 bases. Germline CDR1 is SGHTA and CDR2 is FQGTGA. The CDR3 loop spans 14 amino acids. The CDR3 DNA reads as TGTGCCAGCAGCTTATTGGGGCGGGACACTGAAGCTTTCTTT. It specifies CASSLLGRDTEAFF.

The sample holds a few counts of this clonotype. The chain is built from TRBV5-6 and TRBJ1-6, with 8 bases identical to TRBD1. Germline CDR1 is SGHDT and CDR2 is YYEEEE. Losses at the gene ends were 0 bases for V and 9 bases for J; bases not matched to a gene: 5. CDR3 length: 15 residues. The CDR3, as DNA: TGTGCCAGCAGCTTGGTCGGACAGGGAGGTTCACCCCTCCACTTT. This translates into CASSLVGQGGSPLHF.

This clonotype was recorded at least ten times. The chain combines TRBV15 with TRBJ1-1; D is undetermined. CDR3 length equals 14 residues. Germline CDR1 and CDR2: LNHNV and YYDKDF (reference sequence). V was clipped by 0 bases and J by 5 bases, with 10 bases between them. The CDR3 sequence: CATSRDMRVTEAFF. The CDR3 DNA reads TGTGCCACCAGCAGAGATATGAGGGTTACTGAAGCTTTCTTT.

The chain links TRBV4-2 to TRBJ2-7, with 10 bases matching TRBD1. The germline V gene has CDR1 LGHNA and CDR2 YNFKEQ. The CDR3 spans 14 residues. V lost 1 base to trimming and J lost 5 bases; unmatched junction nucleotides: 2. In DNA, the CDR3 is TGTGCCAGCAGCCAAGGACAGGGGGCAGACGAGCAGTACTTC. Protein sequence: CASSQGQGADEQYF.

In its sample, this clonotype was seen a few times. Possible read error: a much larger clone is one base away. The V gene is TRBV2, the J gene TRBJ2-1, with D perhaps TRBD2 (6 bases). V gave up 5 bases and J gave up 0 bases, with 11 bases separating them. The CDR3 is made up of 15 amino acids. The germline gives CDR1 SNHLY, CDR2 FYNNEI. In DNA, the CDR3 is TGTGCCAGCAGTCGCGACGGGAGCTCCTACAATGAGCAGTTCTTC. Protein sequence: CASSRDGSSYNEQFF. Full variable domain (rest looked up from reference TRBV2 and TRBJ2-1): EPEVTQTPSHQVTQMGQEVILRCVPISNHLYFYWYRQILGQKVEFLVSFYNNEISEKSEIFDDQFSVERPDGSNFTLKIRSTKLEDSAMYFCASSRDGSSYNEQFFGPGTRLTVL.

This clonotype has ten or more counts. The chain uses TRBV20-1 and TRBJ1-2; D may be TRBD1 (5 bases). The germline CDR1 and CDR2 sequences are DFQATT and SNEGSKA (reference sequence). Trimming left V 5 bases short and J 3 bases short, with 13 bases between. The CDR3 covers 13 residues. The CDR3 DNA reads TGCAGTGCTTTCCGGAGGGGTCACTATGGCTACACCTTC. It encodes CSAFRRGHYGYTF.

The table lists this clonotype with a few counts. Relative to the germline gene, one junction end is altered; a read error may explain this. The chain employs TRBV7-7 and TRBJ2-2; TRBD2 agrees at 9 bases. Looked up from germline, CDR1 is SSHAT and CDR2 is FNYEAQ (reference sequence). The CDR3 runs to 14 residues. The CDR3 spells CASSGRFRAGELFF. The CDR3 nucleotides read TGTGCTAGCAGCGGGAGGTTCCGGGCCGGGGAGCTGTTTTTT. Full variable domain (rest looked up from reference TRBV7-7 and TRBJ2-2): GAGVSQSPRYKVTKRGQDVTLRCDPISSHATLYWYQQALGQGPEFLTYFNYEAQPDKSGLPSDRFSAERPEGSISTLTIQRTEQRDSAMYRCASSGRFRAGELFFGEGSRLTVL.

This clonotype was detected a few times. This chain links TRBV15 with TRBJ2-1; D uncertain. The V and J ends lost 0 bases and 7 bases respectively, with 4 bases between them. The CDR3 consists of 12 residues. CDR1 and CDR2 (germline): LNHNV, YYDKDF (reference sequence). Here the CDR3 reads CATSRDTNEQFF. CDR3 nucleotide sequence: TGTGCCACCAGCAGAGATACGAATGAGCAGTTCTTC.

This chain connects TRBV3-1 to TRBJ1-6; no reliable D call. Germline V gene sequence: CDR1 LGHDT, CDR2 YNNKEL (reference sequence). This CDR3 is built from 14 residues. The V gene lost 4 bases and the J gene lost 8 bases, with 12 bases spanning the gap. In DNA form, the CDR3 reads TGTGCCAGCAGCCCGCTTCGAATCGATTCACCCCTCCACTTT. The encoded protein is CASSPLRIDSPLHF.

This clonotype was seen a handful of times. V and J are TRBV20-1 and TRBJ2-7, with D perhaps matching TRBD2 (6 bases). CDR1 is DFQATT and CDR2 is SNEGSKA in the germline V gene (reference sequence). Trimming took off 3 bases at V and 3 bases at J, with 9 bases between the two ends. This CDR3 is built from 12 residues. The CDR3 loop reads CSARREHYEQYF. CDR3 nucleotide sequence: TGCAGTGCTAGGCGGGAACACTACGAGCAGTACTTC.